This T cell receptor (beta chain) was recovered during a study of blood T cell repertoires in COVID-19. Study-level information: Whether acute or convalescent, the COVID-19 samples came from the United States, Italy and Spain. T cells, B-cell-depleted T cells, or PBMCs supplied cDNA or gDNA.

CDR3 size: 15 residues. Germline assignment: CDR1 MNHEY and CDR2 SMNVEV (reference sequence). Trimming cost V 2 bases and J 4 bases; bases outside gene matches: 4. In the study's own analysis: The authors estimated nucleated cell counts from reference gene primer amplification. Profiling relied on immunoSEQ multiplex PCR, and the TCRdb table lists in-frame clones only, not all of them. V and J calls and clone size are given by that table; D and trimming were obtained from the DNA. The sample carries around 200,000 clones, more than 85% recorded once. The sample taken for sequencing was peripheral blood. This chain joins TRBV27 and TRBJ1-3; TRBD1 matches at 8 bases. This sequence was found in a man aged 35 to 55 with active or convalescent COVID-19. CDR3 DNA sequence: TGTGCCAGCAGTTTAGCAGGGGGCGTCGGAAACACCATATATTTT. Translated: CASSLAGGVGNTIYF.